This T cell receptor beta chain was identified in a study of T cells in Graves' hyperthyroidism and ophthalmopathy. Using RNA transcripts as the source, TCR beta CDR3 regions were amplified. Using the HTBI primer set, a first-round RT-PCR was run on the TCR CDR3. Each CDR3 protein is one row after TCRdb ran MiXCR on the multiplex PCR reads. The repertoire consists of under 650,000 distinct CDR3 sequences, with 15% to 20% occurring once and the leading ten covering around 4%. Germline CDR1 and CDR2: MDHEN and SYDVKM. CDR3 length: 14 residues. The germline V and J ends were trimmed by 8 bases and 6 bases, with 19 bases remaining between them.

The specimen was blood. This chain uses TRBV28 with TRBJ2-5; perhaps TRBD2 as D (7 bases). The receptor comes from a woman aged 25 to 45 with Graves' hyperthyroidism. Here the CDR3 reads CASQLGGAAKTQYF. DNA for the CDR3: TGTGCCAGCCAACTAGGGGGGGCGGCAAAGACCCAGTACTTC.